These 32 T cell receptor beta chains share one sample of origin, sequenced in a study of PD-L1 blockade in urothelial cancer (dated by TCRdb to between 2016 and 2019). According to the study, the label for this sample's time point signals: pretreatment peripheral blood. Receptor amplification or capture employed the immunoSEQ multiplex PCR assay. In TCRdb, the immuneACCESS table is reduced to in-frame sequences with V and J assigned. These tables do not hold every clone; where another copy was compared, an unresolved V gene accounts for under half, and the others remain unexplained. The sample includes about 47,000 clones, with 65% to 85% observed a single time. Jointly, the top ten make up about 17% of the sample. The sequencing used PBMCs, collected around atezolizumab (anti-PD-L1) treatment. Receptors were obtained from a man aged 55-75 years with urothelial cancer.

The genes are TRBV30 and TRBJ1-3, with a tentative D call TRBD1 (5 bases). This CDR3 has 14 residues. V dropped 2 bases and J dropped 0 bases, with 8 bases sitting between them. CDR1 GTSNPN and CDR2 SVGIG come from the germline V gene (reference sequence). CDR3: CAWSRDSSGNTIYF. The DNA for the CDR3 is TGTGCCTGGAGTCGAGACAGCTCTGGAAACACCATATATTTT.

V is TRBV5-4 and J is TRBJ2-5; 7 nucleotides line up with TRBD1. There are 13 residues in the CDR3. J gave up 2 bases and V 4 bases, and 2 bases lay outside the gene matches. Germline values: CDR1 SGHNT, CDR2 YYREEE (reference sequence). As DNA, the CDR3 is TGTGCCAGCAGCGAGGGACAGCAAGAGACCCAGTACTTC. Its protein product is CASSEGQQETQYF.

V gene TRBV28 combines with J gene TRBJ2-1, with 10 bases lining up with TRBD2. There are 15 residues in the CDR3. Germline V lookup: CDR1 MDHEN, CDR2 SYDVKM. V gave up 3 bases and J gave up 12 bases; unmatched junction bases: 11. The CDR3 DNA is TGTGCCAGCAGTTTGTTCCAGCGGGAGGGCCTGGGGCAGTTCTTC. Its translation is CASSLFQREGLGQFF.

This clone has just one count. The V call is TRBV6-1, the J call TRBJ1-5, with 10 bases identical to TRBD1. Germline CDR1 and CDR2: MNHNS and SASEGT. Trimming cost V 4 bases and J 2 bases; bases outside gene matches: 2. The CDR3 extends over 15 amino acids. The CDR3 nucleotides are TGTGCCAGCAGTGTAGACAGGGGGCGCAATCAGCCCCAGCATTTT. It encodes CASSVDRGRNQPQHF.

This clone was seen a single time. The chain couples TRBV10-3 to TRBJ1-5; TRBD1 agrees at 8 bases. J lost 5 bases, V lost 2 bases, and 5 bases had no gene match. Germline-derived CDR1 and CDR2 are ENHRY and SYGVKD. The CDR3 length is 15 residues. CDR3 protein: CAISEGQGKDQPQHF. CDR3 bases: TGTGCCATCAGTGAGGGACAGGGAAAGGATCAGCCCCAGCATTTT.

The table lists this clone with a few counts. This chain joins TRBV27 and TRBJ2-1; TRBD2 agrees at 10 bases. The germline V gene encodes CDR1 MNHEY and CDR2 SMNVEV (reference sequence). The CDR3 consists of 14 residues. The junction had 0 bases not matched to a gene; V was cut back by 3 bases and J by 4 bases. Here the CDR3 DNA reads TGTGCCAGCAGTTTTAGCGGGGGGTACAATGAGCAGTTCTTC. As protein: CASSFSGGYNEQFF.

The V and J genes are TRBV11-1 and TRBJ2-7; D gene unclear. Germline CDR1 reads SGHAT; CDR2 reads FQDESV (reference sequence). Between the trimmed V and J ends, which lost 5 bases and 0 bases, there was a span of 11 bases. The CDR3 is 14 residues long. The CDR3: CASSQRLVSYEQYF. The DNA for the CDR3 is TGTGCCAGCAGCCAAAGGCTAGTCTCCTACGAGCAGTACTTC.

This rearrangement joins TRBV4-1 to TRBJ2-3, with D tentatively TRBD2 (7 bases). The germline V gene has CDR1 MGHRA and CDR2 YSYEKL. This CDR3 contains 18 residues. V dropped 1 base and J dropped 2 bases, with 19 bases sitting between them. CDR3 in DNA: TGCGCCAGCAGCCAAGGAGGCGGGGGCACACCACACACAGATACGCAGTATTTT. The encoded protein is CASSQGGGGTPHTDTQYF.

The CDR3 region is CASSIGTGGTYEQYF. The CDR3 coding sequence is TGTGCCAGTAGTATCGGGACAGGGGGGACCTACGAGCAGTACTTC. The chain uses TRBV19 and TRBJ2-7; 11 positions match TRBD1. The CDR3 contains 15 residues. After removal of 3 bases from V and 2 bases from J, the junction contained 3 bases not matched to a gene. Germline CDR1 LNHDA, CDR2 SQIVND (reference sequence).

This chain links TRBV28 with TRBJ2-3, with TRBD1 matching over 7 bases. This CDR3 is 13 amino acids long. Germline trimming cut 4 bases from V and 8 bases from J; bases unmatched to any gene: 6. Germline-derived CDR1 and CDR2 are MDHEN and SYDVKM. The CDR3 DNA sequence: TGTGCCAGCAGTTCGGGGCAGGGGGTTACGCAGTATTTT. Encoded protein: CASSSGQGVTQYF.

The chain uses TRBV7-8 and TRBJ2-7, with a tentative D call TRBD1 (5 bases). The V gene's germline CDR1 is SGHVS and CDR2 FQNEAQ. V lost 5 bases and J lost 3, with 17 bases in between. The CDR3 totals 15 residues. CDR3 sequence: CASSPGHGVGYEQYF. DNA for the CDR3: TGTGCCAGCAGCCCCGGACATGGGGTGGGCTACGAGCAGTACTTC.

CDR3: CASSISRVGNQPQHF. CDR3 DNA sequence: TGTGCCAGTAGTATATCCAGGGTTGGCAATCAGCCCCAGCATTTT. The chain joins TRBV19 to TRBJ1-5; D perhaps matches TRBD1 (5 bases). Deletions cut 2 bases from V and 2 bases from J, with 10 bases between. CDR3 size: 15 residues. The germline gives CDR1 LNHDA, CDR2 SQIVND (reference sequence). The full variable domain, completed using reference TRBV19 and TRBJ1-5, is DGGITQSPKYLFRKEGQNVTLSCEQNLNHDAMYWYRQDPGQGLRLIYYSQIVNDFQKGDIAEGYSVSREKKESFPLTVTSAQKNPTAFYLCASSISRVGNQPQHFGDGTRLSIL.

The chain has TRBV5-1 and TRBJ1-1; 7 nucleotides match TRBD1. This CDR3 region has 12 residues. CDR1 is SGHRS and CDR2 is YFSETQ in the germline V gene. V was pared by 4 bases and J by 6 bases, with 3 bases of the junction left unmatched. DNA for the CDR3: TGCGCCAGCAGCCCGACAGGGTCTGAAGCTTTCTTT. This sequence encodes CASSPTGSEAFF.

The CDR3 nucleotides read TGTGCCGCGCGGGACAGGGGTAAAGAGACCCAGTACTTC. It codes for CAARDRGKETQYF. The J gene is TRBJ2-5, the V gene TRBV6-6; TRBD1 aligns across 10 bases. The CDR3 is made up of 13 amino acids. Trimming removed 11 bases from V and 3 bases from J; junction bases left unmatched: 6. In germline, CDR1 is MNHNY, CDR2 SVGAGI (reference sequence).

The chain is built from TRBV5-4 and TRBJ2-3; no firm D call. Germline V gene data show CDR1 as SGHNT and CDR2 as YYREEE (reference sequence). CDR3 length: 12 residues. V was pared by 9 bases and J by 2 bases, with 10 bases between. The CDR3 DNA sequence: TGTGCCACCCACTCCCCCACAGATACGCAGTATTTT. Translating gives CATHSPTDTQYF.

In DNA, the CDR3 is TGCAGCGTTCGCGCCTCTGGGGCCAACGTCCTGACTTTC. This encodes CSVRASGANVLTF. The chain recombines TRBV29-1 with TRBJ2-6; D is uncertain. CDR1 SQVTM and CDR2 ANQGSEA come from the germline V gene. The CDR3 has 13 amino acids. Trimming stripped 5 bases from V and 0 bases from J, with 5 bases between. The whole variable domain, remainder taken from reference TRBV29-1 and TRBJ2-6, is SAVISQKPSRDICQRGTSLTIQCQVDSQVTMMFWYRQQPGQSLTLIATANQGSEATYESGFVIDKFPISRPNLTFSTLTVSNMSPEDSSIYLCSVRASGANVLTFGAGSRLTVL.

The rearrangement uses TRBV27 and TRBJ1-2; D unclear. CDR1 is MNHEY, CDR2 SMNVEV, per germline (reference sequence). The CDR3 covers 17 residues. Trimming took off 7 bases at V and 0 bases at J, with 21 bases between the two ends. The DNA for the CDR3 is TGTGCCAGCACTCCCCAGCGGGCCGTCTTAGCTAACTATGGCTACACCTTC. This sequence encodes CASTPQRAVLANYGYTF.

CDR3 amino acids: CAWSWSRNEQFF. CDR3 nucleotide sequence: TGTGCCTGGTCGTGGAGCCGGAATGAGCAGTTCTTC. This chain uses TRBV30 with TRBJ2-1; unclear D gene. This CDR3 comprises 12 residues. Per germline, CDR1 GTSNPN and CDR2 SVGIG (reference sequence). The ends were cut back, 5 bases at V and 7 bases at J, with 12 bases in the middle.

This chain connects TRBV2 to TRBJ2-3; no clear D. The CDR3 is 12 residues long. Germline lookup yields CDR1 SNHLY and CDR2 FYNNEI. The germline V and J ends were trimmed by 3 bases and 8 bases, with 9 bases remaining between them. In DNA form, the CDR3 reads TGTGCCAGCAGTGACAGGTTGGGTACGCAGTATTTT. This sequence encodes CASSDRLGTQYF. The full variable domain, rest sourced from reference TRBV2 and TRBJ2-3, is EPEVTQTPSHQVTQMGQEVILRCVPISNHLYFYWYRQILGQKVEFLVSFYNNEISEKSEIFDDQFSVERPDGSNFTLKIRSTKLEDSAMYFCASSDRLGTQYFGPGTRLTVL.

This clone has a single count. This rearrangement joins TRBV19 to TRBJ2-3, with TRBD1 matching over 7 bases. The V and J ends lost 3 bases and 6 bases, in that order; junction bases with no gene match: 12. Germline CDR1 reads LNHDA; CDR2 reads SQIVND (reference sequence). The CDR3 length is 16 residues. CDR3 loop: CASSILGQEPLDTQYF. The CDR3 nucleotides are TGTGCCAGTAGTATCCTTGGACAGGAGCCTTTGGATACGCAGTATTTT. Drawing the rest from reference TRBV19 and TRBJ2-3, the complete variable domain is DGGITQSPKYLFRKEGQNVTLSCEQNLNHDAMYWYRQDPGQGLRLIYYSQIVNDFQKGDIAEGYSVSREKKESFPLTVTSAQKNPTAFYLCASSILGQEPLDTQYFGPGTRLTVL.

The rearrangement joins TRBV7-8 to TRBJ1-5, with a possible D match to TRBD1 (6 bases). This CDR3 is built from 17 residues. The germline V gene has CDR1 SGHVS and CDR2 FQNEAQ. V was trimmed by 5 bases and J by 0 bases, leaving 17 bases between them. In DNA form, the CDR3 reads TGTGCCAGCAGCCGACATCGATCCAGGGGTAGCAATCAGCCCCAGCATTTT. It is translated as CASSRHRSRGSNQPQHF.

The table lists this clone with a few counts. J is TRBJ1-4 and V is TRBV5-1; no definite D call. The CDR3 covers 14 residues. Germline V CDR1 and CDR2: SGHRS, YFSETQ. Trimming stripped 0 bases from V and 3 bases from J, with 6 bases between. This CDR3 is CASSLERANEKLFF. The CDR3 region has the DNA TGCGCCAGCAGCTTGGAGAGGGCTAATGAAAAACTGTTTTTT.

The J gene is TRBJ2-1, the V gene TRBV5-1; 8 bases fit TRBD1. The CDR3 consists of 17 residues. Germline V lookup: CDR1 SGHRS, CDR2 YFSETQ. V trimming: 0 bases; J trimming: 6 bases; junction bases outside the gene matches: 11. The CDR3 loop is CASSLGGGQGHLNEQFF. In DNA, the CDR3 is TGCGCCAGCAGCTTGGGCGGTGGACAGGGTCATCTCAATGAGCAGTTCTTC.

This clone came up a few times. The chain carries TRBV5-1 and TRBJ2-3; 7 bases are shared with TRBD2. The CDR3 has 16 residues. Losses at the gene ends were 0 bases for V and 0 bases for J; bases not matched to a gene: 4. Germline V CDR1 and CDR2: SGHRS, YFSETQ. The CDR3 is CASSLDGGGSTDTQYF. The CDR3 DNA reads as TGCGCCAGCAGCTTGGATGGGGGGGGTAGCACAGATACGCAGTATTTT. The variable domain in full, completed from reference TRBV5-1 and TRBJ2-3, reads KAGVTQTPRYLIKTRGQQVTLSCSPISGHRSVSWYQQTPGQGLQFLFEYFSETQRNKGNFPGRFSGRQFSNSRSEMNVSTLELGDSALYLCASSLDGGGSTDTQYFGPGTRLTVL.

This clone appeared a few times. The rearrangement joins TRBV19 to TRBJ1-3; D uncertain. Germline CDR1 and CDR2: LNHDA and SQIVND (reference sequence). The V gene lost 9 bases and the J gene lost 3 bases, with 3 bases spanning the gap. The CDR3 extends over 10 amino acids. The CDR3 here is CASRGNTIYF. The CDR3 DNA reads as TGTGCCAGCCGTGGAAACACCATATATTTT.

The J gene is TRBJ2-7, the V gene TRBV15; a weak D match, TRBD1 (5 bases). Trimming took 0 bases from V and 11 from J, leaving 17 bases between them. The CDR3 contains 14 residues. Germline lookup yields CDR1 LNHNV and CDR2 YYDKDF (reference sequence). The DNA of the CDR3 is TGTGCCACCAGCAGAGATGTAGGATTGGGGCTAGAGTACTTC. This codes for CATSRDVGLGLEYF.

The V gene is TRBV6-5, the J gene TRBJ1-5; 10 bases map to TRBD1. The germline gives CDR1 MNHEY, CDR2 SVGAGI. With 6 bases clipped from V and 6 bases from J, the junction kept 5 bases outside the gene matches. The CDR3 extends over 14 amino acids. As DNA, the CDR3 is TGTGCCAGCAGGTCGACAGGGGGCACTCAGCCCCAGCATTTT. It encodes CASRSTGGTQPQHF.

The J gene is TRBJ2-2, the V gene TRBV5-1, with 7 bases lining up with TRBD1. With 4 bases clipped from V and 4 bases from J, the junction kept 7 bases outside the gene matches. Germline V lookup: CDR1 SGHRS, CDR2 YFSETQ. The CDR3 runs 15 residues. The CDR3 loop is CASSPTGSFTGELFF. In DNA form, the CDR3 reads TGCGCCAGCAGCCCGACAGGGAGTTTCACCGGGGAGCTGTTTTTT.

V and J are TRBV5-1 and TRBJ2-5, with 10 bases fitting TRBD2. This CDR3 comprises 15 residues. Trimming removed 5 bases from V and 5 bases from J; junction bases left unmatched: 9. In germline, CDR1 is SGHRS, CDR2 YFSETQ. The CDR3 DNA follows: TGCGCCAGCAGGCTAGCGGGGGTGTCTAGTGAGACCCAGTACTTC. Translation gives CASRLAGVSSETQYF.

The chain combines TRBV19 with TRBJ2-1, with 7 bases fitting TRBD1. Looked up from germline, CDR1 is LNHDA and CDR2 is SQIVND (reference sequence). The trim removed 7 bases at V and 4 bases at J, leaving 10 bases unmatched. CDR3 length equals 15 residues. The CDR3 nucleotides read TGTGCCAGTACCGCAGGGGGTAGGTCTTACAATGAGCAGTTCTTC. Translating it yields CASTAGGRSYNEQFF.

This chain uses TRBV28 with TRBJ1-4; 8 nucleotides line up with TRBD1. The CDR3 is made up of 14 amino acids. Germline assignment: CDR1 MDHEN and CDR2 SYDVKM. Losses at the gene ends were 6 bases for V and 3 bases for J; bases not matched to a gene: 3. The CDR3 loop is CASRPGQANEKLFF. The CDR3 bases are TGTGCCAGCAGACCGGGACAGGCTAATGAAAAACTGTTTTTT.

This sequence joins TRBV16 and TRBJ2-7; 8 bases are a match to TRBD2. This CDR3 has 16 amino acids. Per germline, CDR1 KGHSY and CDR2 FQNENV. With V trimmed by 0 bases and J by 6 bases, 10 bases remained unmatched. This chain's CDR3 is CASSQSSLAVGGEQYF. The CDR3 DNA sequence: TGTGCCAGCAGCCAATCCTCACTAGCGGTAGGGGGCGAGCAGTACTTC.